This TCR beta chain was sequenced during a study of blood T cell repertoires in COVID-19. Study at large: Nucleic acid was either cDNA or gDNA, and it came from T cells, B-cell-depleted T cells, or PBMCs.

TCRdb's table, derived via immunoSEQ multiplex PCR, lists solely in-frame clones and lacks some. The table records around 150,000 clones, roughly 87% of them present only once. Either two negative PCRs, clearance, or symptom resolution qualified Cohort 3 donors as recovered. The CDR3 contains 16 residues. The germline gives CDR1 KGHDR, CDR2 SFDVKD. V lost 2 bases, J lost 0 bases, and 3 bases stayed unmatched. The sample comprised PBMCs or T cells enriched from blood (not recorded which). The chain has TRBV24-1 and TRBJ2-1, with TRBD1 matching 7 bases. This clonotype originated in a man aged 50 to 59 who had recovered from COVID-19. The CDR3 spells CATSDSRQGSYNEQFF. The CDR3, as DNA: TGTGCCACCAGTGATTCGCGACAGGGCTCCTACAATGAGCAGTTCTTC.